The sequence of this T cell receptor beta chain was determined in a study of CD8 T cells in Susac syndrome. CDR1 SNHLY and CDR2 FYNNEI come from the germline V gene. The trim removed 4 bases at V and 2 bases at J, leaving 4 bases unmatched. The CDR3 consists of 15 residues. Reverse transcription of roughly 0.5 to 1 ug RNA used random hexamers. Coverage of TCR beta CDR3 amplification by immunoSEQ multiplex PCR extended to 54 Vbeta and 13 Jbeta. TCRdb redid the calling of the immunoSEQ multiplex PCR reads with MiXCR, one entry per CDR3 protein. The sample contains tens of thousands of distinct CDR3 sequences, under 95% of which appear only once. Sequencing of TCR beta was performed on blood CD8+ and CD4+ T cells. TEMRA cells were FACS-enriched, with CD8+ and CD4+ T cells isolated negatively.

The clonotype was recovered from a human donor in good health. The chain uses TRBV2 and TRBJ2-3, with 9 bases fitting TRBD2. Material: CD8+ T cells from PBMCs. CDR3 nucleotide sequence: TGTGCCAGCAGTGCCCCTAGCGGGGTCACAGATACGCAGTATTTT. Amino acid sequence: CASSAPSGVTDTQYF.